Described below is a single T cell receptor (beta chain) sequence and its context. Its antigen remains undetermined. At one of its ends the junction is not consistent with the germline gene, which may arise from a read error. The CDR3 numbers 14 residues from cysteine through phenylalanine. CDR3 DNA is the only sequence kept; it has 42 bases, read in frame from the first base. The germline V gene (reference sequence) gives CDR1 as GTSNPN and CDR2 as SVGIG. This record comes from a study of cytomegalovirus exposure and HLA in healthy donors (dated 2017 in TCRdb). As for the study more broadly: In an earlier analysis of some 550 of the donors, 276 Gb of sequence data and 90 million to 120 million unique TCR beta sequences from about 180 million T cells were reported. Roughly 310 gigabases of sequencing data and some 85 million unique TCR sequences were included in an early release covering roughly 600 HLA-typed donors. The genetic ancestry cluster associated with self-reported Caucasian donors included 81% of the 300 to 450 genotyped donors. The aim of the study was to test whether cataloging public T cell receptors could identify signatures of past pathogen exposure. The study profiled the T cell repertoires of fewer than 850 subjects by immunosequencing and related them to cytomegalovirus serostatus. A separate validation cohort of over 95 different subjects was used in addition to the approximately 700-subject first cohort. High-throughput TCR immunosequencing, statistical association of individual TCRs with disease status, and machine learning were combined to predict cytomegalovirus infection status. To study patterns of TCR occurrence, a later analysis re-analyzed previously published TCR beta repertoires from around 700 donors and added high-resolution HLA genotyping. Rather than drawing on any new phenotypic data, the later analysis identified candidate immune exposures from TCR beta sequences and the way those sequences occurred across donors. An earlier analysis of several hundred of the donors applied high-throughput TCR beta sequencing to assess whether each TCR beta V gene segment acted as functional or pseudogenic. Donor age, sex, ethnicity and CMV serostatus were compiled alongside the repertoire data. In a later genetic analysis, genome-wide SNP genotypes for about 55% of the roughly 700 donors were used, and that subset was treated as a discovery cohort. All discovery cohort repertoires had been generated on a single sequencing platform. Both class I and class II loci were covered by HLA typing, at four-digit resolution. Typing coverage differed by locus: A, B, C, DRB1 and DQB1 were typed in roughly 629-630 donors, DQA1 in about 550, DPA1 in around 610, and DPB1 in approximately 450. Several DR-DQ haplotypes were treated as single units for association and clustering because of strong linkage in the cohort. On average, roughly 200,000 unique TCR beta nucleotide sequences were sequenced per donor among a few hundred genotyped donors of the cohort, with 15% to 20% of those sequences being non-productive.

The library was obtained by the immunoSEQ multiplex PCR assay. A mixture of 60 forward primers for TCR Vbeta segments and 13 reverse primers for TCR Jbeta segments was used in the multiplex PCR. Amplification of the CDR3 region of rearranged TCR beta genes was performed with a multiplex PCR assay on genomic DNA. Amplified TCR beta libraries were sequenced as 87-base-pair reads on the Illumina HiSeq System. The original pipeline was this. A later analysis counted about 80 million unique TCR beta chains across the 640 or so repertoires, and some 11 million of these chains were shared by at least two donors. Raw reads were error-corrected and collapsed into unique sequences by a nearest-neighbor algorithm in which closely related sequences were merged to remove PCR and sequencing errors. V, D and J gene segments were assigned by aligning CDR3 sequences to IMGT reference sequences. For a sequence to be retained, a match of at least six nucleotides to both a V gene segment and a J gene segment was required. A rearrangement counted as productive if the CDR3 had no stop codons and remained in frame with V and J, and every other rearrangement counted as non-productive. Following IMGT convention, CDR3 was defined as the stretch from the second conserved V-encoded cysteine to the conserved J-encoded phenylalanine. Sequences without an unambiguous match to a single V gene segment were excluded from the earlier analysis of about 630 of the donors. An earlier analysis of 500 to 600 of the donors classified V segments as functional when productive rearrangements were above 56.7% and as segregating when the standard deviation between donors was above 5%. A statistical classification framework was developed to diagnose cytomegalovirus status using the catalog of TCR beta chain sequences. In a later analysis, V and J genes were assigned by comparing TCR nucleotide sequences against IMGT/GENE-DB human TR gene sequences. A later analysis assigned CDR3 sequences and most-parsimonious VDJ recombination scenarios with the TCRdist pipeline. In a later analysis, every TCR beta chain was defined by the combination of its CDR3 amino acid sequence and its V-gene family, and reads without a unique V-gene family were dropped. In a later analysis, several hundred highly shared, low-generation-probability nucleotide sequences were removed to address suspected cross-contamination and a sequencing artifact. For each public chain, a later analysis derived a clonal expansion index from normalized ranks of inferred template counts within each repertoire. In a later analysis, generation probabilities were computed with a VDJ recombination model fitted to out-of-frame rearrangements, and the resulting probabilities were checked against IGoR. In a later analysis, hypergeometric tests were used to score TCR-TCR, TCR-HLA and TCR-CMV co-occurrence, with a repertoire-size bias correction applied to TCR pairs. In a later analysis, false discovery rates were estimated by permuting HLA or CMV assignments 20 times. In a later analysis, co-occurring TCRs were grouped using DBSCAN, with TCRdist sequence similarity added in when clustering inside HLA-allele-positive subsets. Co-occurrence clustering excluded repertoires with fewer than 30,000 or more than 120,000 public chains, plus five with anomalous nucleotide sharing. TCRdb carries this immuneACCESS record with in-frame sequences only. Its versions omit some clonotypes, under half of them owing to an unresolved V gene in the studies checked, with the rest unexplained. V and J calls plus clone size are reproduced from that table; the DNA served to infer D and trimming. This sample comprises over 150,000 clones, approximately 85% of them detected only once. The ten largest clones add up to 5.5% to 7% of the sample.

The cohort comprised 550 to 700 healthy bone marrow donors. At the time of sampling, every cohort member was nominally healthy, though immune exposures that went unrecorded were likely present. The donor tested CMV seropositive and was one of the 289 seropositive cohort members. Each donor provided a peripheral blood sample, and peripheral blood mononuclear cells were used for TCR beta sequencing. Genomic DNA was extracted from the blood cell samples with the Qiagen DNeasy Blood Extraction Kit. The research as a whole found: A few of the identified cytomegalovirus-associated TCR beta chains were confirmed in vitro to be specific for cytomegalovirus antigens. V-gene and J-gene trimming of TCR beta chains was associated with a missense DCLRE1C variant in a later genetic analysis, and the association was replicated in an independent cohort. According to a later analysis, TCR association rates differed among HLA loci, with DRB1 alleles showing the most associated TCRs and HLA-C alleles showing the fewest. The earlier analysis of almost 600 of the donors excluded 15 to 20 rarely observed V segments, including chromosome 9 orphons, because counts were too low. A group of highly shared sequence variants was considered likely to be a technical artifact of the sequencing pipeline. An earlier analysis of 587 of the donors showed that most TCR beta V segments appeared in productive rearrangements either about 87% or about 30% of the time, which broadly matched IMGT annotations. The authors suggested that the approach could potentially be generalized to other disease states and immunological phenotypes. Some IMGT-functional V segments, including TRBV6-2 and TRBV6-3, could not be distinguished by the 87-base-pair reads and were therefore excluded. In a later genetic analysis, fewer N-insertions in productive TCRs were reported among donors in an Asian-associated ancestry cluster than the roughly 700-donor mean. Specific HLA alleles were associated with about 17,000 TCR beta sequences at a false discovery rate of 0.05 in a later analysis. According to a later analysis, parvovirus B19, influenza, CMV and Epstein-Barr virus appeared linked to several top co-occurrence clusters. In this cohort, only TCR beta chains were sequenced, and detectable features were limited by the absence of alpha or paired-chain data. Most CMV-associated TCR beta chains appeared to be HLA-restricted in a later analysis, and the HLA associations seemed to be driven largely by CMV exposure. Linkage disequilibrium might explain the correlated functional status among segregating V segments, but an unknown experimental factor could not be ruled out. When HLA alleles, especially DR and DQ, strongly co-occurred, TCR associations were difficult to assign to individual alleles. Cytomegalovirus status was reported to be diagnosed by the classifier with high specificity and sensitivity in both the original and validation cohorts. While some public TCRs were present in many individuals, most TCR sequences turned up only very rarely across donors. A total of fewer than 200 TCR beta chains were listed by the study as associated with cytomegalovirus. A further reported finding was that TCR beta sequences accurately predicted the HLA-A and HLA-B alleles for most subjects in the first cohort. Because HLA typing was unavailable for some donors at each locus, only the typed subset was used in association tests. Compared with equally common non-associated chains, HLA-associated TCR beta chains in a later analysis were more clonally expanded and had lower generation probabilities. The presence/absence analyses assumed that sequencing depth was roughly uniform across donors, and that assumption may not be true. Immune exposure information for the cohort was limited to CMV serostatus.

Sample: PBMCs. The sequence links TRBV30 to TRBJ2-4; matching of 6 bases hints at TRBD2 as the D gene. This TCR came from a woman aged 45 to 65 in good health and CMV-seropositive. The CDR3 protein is CASRLDPAKNSQYF. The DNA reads TGTGCCTCCCGACTAGACCCAGCCAAAAACAGTCAGTACTTC. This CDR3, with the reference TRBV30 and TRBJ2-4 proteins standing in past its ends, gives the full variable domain SQTIHQWPATLVQPVGSPLSLECTVEGTSNPNLYWYRQAAGRGLQLLFYSVGIGQISSEVPQNLSASRPQDRQFILSSKKLLLSDSGFYLCASRLDPAKNSQYFGAGTRLSVL.